Each of the 19 T cell receptor beta chains below was sequenced from the same sample in a study of regulatory T cells in long-lasting Graves disease. CDR3-region Arm-PCR and iRepertoire HTBI primers produced the TCR beta libraries. Via MiXCR, TCRdb re-called the multiplex PCR reads, giving one row per CDR3 protein. This sample has 350,000 to 400,000 distinct CDR3 sequences; roughly 15% occur once, and the top ten carry 20% to 25%. Time point meaning: newly diagnosed GD, antithyroid drugs for less than 3 months. Making the TCR library involved RNA that had been extracted from PBMCs. This specimen consisted of peripheral blood mononuclear cells (PBMCs), obtained at new diagnosis, from a patient treated with antithyroid drugs. The receptors originated from a female donor with Graves disease.

This clonotype was found a few times. The chain joins TRBV7-3 to TRBJ2-5; D possibly uses TRBD1 or TRBD2 (5 bases each). The CDR3 consists of 17 residues. V lost 0 bases and J 1 base, leaving 15 bases between the germline ends. CDR1 SGHTA and CDR2 FQGTGA come from the germline V gene. DNA of the CDR3: TGTGCCAGCAGCTTAACCTATCAACCGGGACCCCAAGAGACCCAGTACTTC. Translating it yields CASSLTYQPGPQETQYF.

Worth noting for this clonotype: This may arise from a read error, as a much more abundant clone is one base away. The genes are TRBV27 and TRBJ2-7; 11 nucleotides agree with TRBD2. Per the germline V gene, CDR1 is MNHEY and CDR2 is SMNVEV (reference sequence). The CDR3 runs 16 residues. In DNA, the CDR3 is TGTGCCAGCAGTTCGAGACTAGCGGGAAAGCCCTACGAGCGGTACTTC. Protein product: CASSSRLAGKPYERYF.

This clonotype was recorded at least ten times. CDR3 sequence: CATSLLPQGLVGYGYTF. In DNA, the CDR3 is TGTGCCACCAGTCTATTACCCCAGGGTTTAGTTGGCTATGGCTACACCTTC. V is TRBV15 and J is TRBJ1-2; possible D gene TRBD1, 5 bases. The germline V and J ends were trimmed by 6 bases and 4 bases, with 24 bases remaining between them. Germline V gene sequence: CDR1 LNHNV, CDR2 YYDKDF (reference sequence). The CDR3 spans 17 residues.

At least ten counts were recorded for this clonotype. The J gene is TRBJ2-3, the V gene TRBV12-3 or TRBV12-4; 12 positions agree with TRBD2. Trimming removed 6 bases from V and 2 bases from J; junction bases left unmatched: 6. The CDR3 consists of 16 residues. The CDR3: CASRLAGGIPTDTQYF. The CDR3, as DNA: TGTGCCAGCAGACTAGCGGGGGGTATCCCCACAGATACGCAGTATTTT.

There are many counts of this clonotype. J is TRBJ2-1 and V is TRBV11-3, with 8 bases lining up with TRBD2. Trimming removed 5 bases from V and 10 bases from J; junction bases left unmatched: 10. The CDR3 is 14 residues long. Germline V gene sequence: CDR1 SGHNT, CDR2 YENEEA. The CDR3 is CASSQIAGGQEQFF. The CDR3 DNA reads TGTGCCAGCAGCCAAATTGCGGGAGGACAGGAGCAGTTCTTC.

This clonotype was detected ten times or more. The genes are TRBV7-2 and TRBJ2-3; 7 positions match TRBD2. CDR3 length: 14 amino acids. The trim removed 3 bases at V and 5 bases at J, leaving 5 bases unmatched. The V gene's germline CDR1 is SGHTA and CDR2 FQGNSA. CDR3 amino acids: CASSFQAGLDTQYF. CDR3 coding DNA: TGTGCCAGCAGCTTCCAAGCGGGGCTAGATACGCAGTATTTT. Drawing the rest from reference TRBV7-2 and TRBJ2-3, the complete variable domain is GAGVSQSPSNKVTEKGKDVELRCDPISGHTALYWYRQSLGQGLEFLIYFQGNSAPDKSGLPSDRFSAERTGGSVSTLTIQRTQQEDSAVYLCASSFQAGLDTQYFGPGTRLTVL.

The chain has TRBV9 and TRBJ2-2; no definite D call. CDR3 length equals 13 residues. Germline loops: CDR1 SGDLS, CDR2 YYNGEE. Between the trimmed V and J ends, which lost 0 bases and 6 bases, there was a span of 6 bases. The CDR3 spells CASSVEGSGELFF. CDR3 bases: TGTGCCAGCAGCGTAGAGGGTTCCGGGGAGCTGTTTTTT.

This clonotype occurred many times. J is TRBJ1-1 and V is TRBV5-6, with 9 bases aligning to TRBD1. CDR1 and CDR2 (germline): SGHDT, YYEEEE. The junction had 4 bases not matched to a gene; V was cut back by 3 bases and J by 1 base. CDR3 length equals 15 residues. The CDR3 loop is CASSWGTGRNTEAFF. In DNA, the CDR3 is TGTGCCAGCAGCTGGGGGACAGGGAGGAACACTGAAGCTTTCTTT. Full variable domain (remainder filled in from reference TRBV5-6 and TRBJ1-1): DAGVTQSPTHLIKTRGQQVTLRCSPKSGHDTVSWYQQALGQGPQFIFQYYEEEERQRGNFPDRFSGHQFPNYSSELNVNALLLGDSALYLCASSWGTGRNTEAFFGQGTRLTVV.

Ten or more counts support this clonotype. The chain employs TRBV7-2 and TRBJ2-3; D is uncertain. This CDR3 is built from 13 residues. V lost 3 bases and J lost 4, with 8 bases in between. The germline V gene has CDR1 SGHTA and CDR2 FQGNSA. As DNA, the CDR3 is TGTGCCAGCAGCTTCACGGAGCCAGATACGCAGTATTTT. It codes for CASSFTEPDTQYF.

This clonotype occurred many times. V gene TRBV27 combines with J gene TRBJ2-7; 7 nucleotides line up with TRBD1. CDR3 length: 18 residues. Losses at the gene ends were 5 bases for V and 4 bases for J; bases not matched to a gene: 20. Germline V gives CDR1 MNHEY, CDR2 SMNVEV (reference sequence). The chain's CDR3 is CASSPYPNLGQDFYEQYF. DNA of the CDR3: TGTGCCAGCAGTCCATATCCCAACTTAGGACAGGATTTTTACGAGCAGTACTTC.

This clonotype was counted many times. V and J are TRBV5-1 and TRBJ1-1, with TRBD1 identical over 8 bases. V shed 4 bases, J shed 2 bases, and the junction held 7 bases outside the gene matches. The CDR3 has 15 amino acids. Germline CDR1 reads SGHRS; CDR2 reads YFSETQ. The chain's CDR3 is CASSGSTGENTEAFF. The CDR3 DNA reads as TGCGCCAGCAGCGGATCGACAGGGGAAAACACTGAAGCTTTCTTT.

This sequence joins TRBV4-1 and TRBJ2-1; TRBD1 matches at 11 bases. The V segment lost 3 bases and the J segment 5 bases; nucleotides outside the gene matches: 12. CDR1 MGHRA and CDR2 YSYEKL come from the germline V gene. CDR3 size: 18 residues. The CDR3 sequence is CASSQGERGQGVNNEQFF. The CDR3 bases are TGCGCCAGCAGCCAGGGGGAACGGGGACAGGGGGTAAACAATGAGCAGTTCTTC.

Many counts were recorded for this clonotype. The V call is TRBV28, the J call TRBJ2-7, with D uncertain. Germline CDR1 is MDHEN and CDR2 is SYDVKM. V was pared by 2 bases and J by 3 bases, with 11 bases between. The CDR3 sequence is 14 residues long. CDR3 coding DNA: TGTGCCAGCAGTTTAAATTCAGTAGGCTACGAGCAGTACTTC. This sequence encodes CASSLNSVGYEQYF.

This clonotype was detected many times. A junction end diverges from the germline sequence, so it may reflect a read error. The chain has TRBV6-2 or TRBV6-3 and TRBJ2-2; 7 bases align to TRBD1. This CDR3 is built from 15 residues. Germline V gene data show CDR1 as MNHEY and CDR2 as SVGEGT. CDR3 coding DNA: TGTGCCAGCAGTGACTCGACAGGGTTCACCGGGGAGCTGTTTTTT. This gives the protein CASSDSTGFTGELFF.

This clonotype was recorded at least ten times. This rearrangement joins TRBV27 to TRBJ1-5, with a possible D match to TRBD1 (5 bases). The CDR3 totals 14 residues. Germline values: CDR1 MNHEY, CDR2 SMNVEV (reference sequence). The V gene lost 3 bases and the J gene lost 7 bases, with 13 bases spanning the gap. The CDR3: CASSFWGLGQPQHF. In nucleotides, the CDR3 is TGTGCCAGCAGTTTCTGGGGGTTGGGGCAGCCCCAGCATTTT.

This clonotype has a count of ten or more. This chain links TRBV4-1 with TRBJ1-5, with a tentative D call TRBD1 (5 bases). The CDR3 extends over 15 amino acids. Trimming cost V 1 base and J 6 bases, with 13 bases left between them. Germline assignment: CDR1 MGHRA and CDR2 YSYEKL. The CDR3 spells CASSQVEQASQPQHF. The CDR3 DNA reads as TGCGCCAGCAGCCAAGTCGAACAGGCGAGTCAGCCCCAGCATTTT.

V and J are TRBV27 and TRBJ2-7; TRBD2 agrees at 8 bases. Germline V gene lookup returns CDR1 MNHEY and CDR2 SMNVEV (reference sequence). This CDR3 region has 15 residues. Trimming took 7 bases from V and 3 from J; bases not matched to a gene: 11. The CDR3, as DNA: TGTGCCAGCAAACCGGGCCCCGGGACTAGCTACGAGCAGTACTTC. It specifies CASKPGPGTSYEQYF.

The rearrangement uses TRBV7-3 and TRBJ2-2, with TRBD2 matching 9 bases. CDR1 and CDR2 (germline): SGHTA, FQGTGA. The length of the CDR3 is 14 residues. V was clipped by 4 bases and J by 6 bases; unmatched bases: 3. The chain's CDR3 is CASSSSGGPGELFF. The CDR3 DNA sequence: TGTGCCAGCAGCTCCAGCGGGGGGCCCGGGGAGCTGTTTTTT.

As to this clonotype: This probably arose from a read error, given a far larger clone one base away. The V and J genes are TRBV6-2 or TRBV6-3 and TRBJ2-5; 9 nucleotides line up with TRBD1. The CDR3 covers 14 residues. Germline CDR1 MNHEY, CDR2 SVGEGT. Trimming took 6 bases from V and 7 from J; bases not matched to a gene: 9. The CDR3 is CASSAGQGWGTQYF. CDR3 bases: TGTGCCAGCAGCGCGGGACAGGGTTGGGGGACCCAGTACTTC.